The TCR beta chain under discussion was sequenced for a study of Ad26.COV2.S vaccination and SARS-CoV-2 variants. The study's findings and limits: Total responses of T cells may have been underestimated by the analyses of TCR breadth and depth. Responses of spike-specific T cells (both CD8+ and CD4+) reportedly showed substantial breadth after vaccination. Greater spike-specific TCR breadth was seen in vaccine recipients than in placebo recipients.

Repertoires were generated with immunoSEQ multiplex PCR, while TCRdb's copy carries only in-frame clones and drops some. The sample consists of about 350,000 clones, around 89% of them appearing once. From germline, CDR1 is SGHTA and CDR2 FQGNSA. Trimming cost V 4 bases and J 3 bases; bases outside gene matches: 8. The CDR3 loop spans 15 amino acids. Concerning this clone: Antigen: not known.

Specified treatment: some 20 received Ad26.COV2.S at low or high dose, single or two shots; about 5 received placebo; per-sample allocation not given. Specimen acquisition occurred on day 63 following the initial vaccine or placebo injection. At a Boston site, the person donating was an adult of 18-55 years. This TCR was recovered from a person between 18 and 65 years old who received the Ad26.COV2.S COVID-19 vaccine or a placebo. The J gene is TRBJ1-2, the V gene TRBV7-2; 7 nucleotides agree with TRBD1. This specimen was peripheral blood, taken in a trial of Ad26.COV2.S vaccine versus placebo. CDR3 residues: CASSSPGGGDYGYTF. The CDR3 DNA sequence: TGTGCCAGCAGCTCCCCAGGGGGAGGGGACTATGGCTACACCTTC.